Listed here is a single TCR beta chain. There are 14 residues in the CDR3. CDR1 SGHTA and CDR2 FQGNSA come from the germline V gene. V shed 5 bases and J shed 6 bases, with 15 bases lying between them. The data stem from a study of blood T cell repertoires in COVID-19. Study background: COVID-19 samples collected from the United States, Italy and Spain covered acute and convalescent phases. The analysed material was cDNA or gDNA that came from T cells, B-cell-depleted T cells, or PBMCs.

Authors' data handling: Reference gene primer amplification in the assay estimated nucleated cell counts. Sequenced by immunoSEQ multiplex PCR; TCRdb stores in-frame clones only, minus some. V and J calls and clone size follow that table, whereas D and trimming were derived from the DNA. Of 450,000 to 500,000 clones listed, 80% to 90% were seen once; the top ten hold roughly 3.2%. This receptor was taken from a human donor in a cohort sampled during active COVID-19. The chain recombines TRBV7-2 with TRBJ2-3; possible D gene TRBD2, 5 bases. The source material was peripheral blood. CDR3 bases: TGTGCCAGCAGCATAAGCGCGCGCGGGGATACGCAGTATTTT. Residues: CASSISARGDTQYF.